This T cell receptor beta chain was sequenced in a study of T cell responses to AZD1222 COVID-19 vaccine. The study's findings and limits: A rise in Spike-specific TCR breadth and depth followed two AZD1222 doses.

Note on this clone: What it binds is unknown.

There are 17 residues in the CDR3. The ends lost 6 bases at V and 3 bases at J; junction bases unmatched: 12. Germline lookup yields CDR1 SEHNR and CDR2 FQNEAQ (reference sequence). TCRdb's table, derived via immunoSEQ multiplex PCR, lists solely in-frame clones and lacks some. This sample carries approximately 180,000 clones, 85% to 95% of them seen once, and the ten largest clones take around 0.97%. This chain connects TRBV7-9 to TRBJ2-1; 9 bases line up with TRBD1. The material sequenced was peripheral blood, taken 28 days after the second dose of the MenACWY control vaccine. This receptor was identified in an adult who received the MenACWY meningococcal vaccine as a control. CDR3 protein: CASSFGPGQGHYNEQFF. DNA for the CDR3: TGTGCCAGCAGTTTTGGACCGGGACAGGGACACTACAATGAGCAGTTCTTC.